This T cell receptor (beta chain) was recovered during a study of blood T cells in healthy people across ages. This clonotype showed up just a few times. The antigen remains undetermined. The CDR3 consists of 15 residues. V lost 1 base, J lost 1 base, and 10 bases lay in between. CDR1 and CDR2 (germline): SGHVS, FQNEAQ. Sample-barcoded 5' priming and a J-beta primer mix drove a second PCR of 7 to 11 cycles. TCRdb used MiXCR to reprocess the 5' RACE reads, holding one entry per CDR3 protein. The table records 600,000 to 1,000,000 distinct CDR3 sequences, approximately 25% of them present only once. Whole-study findings and limits: No conclusive comparison of naive versus antigen-experienced cells was possible with unsorted PBMCs.

The sample also formed part of further work on T cells of mothers and their children. This second report adds: The cDNA synthesis received all extracted RNA, at around 1.5 ug per 15 ul.

The V call is TRBV7-8, the J call TRBJ1-1; D call uncertain. The receptor comes from a boy aged 5-17 years in good health. The sequenced sample consisted of blood. The chain's CDR3 is CASSLVRGPNTEAFF. The CDR3 coding sequence is TGTGCCAGCAGCTTAGTACGAGGACCGAACACTGAAGCTTTCTTT.